This T cell receptor (beta chain) was captured in a study of molecular identifiers for immune sequencing clone quantification (dated by TCRdb to about 2018). Regarding the complete study: In a replicate experiment, RNA from about 21,000 or 97,000 naive CD8 T cells was split into five aliquots, four of which were sequenced. CD8 T cells were used in a methods study to benchmark molecular-identifier clustering-based TCR repertoire sequencing (MIDCIRS) and TCR RNA copy counting.

V lost 6 bases and J lost 1 base; the stretch between them is 10 bases long. CDR3 length: 14 amino acids, cysteine to phenylalanine. The kept DNA is CDR3 alone, 42 bases in frame from the first base. The germline V gene encodes CDR1 MNHEY and CDR2 SMNVEV (reference sequence). Naive CD8 T cell libraries were made from about 20,000 to 1,000,000 sorted cells using 10%, 30% or 50% of purified RNA. Naive CD8 T cells were FACS-sorted as CD8+CD4-CCR7+CD45RA+ on a BD FACSAria II into RLT Plus buffer. Detection sensitivity was tested by spiking Jurkat RNA equal to roughly ten TCR copies' worth into samples containing about 17,000-1,000,000 naive CD8 T cells. CD8 T cells were enriched with RosetteSep CD8+ T Cell Enrichment Cocktail and Ficoll-Paque, followed by ACK red cell lysis. Library construction relied on PCR. Sequencing relied on a NextSeq 500. Bulk TCR libraries were made following a previously described method, with the TCR primers given in Table S5. Purification of total RNA was performed with the Qiagen AllPrep DNA/RNA kit. Reads from multiple sequencing runs of the same library were pooled before analysis. The published analysis was carried out like this. Reads were retained only if the reads had an exact TCR constant sequence, and the retained reads were trimmed to 150 nt and grouped according to their 12-nt molecular barcodes. Within each barcode group, reads were sub-clustered at a 15% Levenshtein threshold, and quality-weighted consensus sequences were built per RNA molecule. Non-functional sequences were filtered out, along with any lower-count sequence sitting one edit away from another sequence. Based on fitting two negative binomial distributions, any barcode sub-cluster with under 20% of the maximum read count was discarded. Starting from the raw public reads, TCRdb applied fastp trimming at Q25, assembled clones with MiXCR and retained in-frame beta chains. Merged by CDR3 protein, the rows form single entries marked with the most common genes and DNA. TCRdb's processing, not the study's, gives the V and J calls here. This sample lists approximately 500,000 distinct CDR3 sequences; around 23% were detected once. The leading ten clones occupy 0.7% to 0.9% of the sample.

The paper's findings and limits, for the study overall: When barcode sub-clustering was left out, chimeric consensus sequences inflated TCR diversity, with chimeras reaching as high as 47%. Highly expanded clone sizes could be underestimated because identical TCR molecules may share a barcode. The naive libraries included spiked-in Jurkat TCR RNA (about ten copies' worth), and this RNA is not part of the donor repertoire. Spiked-in Jurkat TCR RNA equivalent to a single cell was reported to be detectable even among over 800,000 naive CD8 T cells. Modeling indicated roughly 3.3 TCR RNA copies recovered per cell, compared with about ten by digital PCR, which implies a capture efficiency of around 31%. In CMV-specific effector cells, over 97% of molecules were held by clones above 20 RNA copies, whereas under 1% of molecules were held by such clones in naive cells.

This clonotype was found many times. Its antigen remains undetermined. Base qualities are not provided; no much larger clone lies one nucleotide away. The chain couples TRBV27 to TRBJ2-4, with the D gene not confidently named. This receptor was identified in a human donor in good health. Some libraries in this study had Jurkat cell RNA spiked in. Material: naive CD8+ T cells from blood, with Jurkat cell RNA spiked in. This specimen's cell subset or site label, per the study, means: FACS-sorted CD8+CD4-CCR7+CD45RA+ naive T cells. The CDR3 region: CASSPSRAKNIQYF. The sequenced DNA is TGTGCCAGCAGCCCCTCCCGCGCCAAAAACATTCAGTACTTC.